The rows below give T cell receptor beta chains drawn from one sample of a study of shared clonotypes between healthy human individuals. Here immunoSEQ multiplex PCR was the method, and the copy in TCRdb shows in-frame clones only, minus some. The sample holds around 1,100,000 clones, 70% to 80% seen once. The source material was memory CD4+ T cells from PBMCs. The receptor set was obtained from a man between 18 and 29 years old in good health. Some clones in this sample may be carry-over from other donors' samples. CDR3s include the opening cysteine and the closing phenylalanine or tryptophan. Each record gives: J gene, clone size, V gene, D gene, CDR3 protein, CDR3 DNA. D genes are given only for firm matches. Rows may omit the clone size; those that give it use once, few, many or a size class.

>TRBJ1-5|NA|TRBV4-2|NA
CASSQRRGGAPQHF
TGTGCCAGCAGCCAGCGAAGGGGGGGCGCGCCCCAGCATTTT
>TRBJ2-5|NA|TRBV9|NA
CASSVRQGETQYF
TGTGCCAGCAGCGTAAGACAAGGAGAGACCCAGTACTTC
>TRBJ1-3|NA|TRBV7-2|NA
CASSRTRAGNTIYF
TGTGCCAGCAGCCGGACACGAGCTGGAAACACCATATATTTT
>TRBJ2-7|NA|TRBV5-5|NA
CASSLAGPPHYEQYF
TGTGCCAGCAGCTTGGCTGGTCCCCCCCACTACGAGCAGTACTTC
>TRBJ2-7|few|TRBV5-6|NA
CASSLEGEQYF
TGTGCCAGCAGCTTGGAAGGCGAGCAGTACTTC
>TRBJ2-7|few|TRBV7-2|NA
CASSASGLSSYEQYF
TGTGCCAGCAGCGCCTCCGGGCTAAGCTCCTACGAGCAGTACTTC
>TRBJ1-3|NA|TRBV6-1|NA
CASSAKDLGNTIYF
TGTGCCAGCAGTGCTAAGGATCTTGGAAACACCATATATTTT
>TRBJ1-5|NA|TRBV6-1|TRBD1
CATVSEGQFNQPQHF
TGTGCCACCGTCTCGGAGGGACAGTTCAATCAGCCCCAGCATTTT
>TRBJ1-4|NA|TRBV5-5|NA
CASSFTIALEKLFF
TGTGCCAGCAGCTTTACGATAGCACTGGAAAAACTGTTTTTT
>TRBJ1-2|NA|TRBV6-1|NA
CASSLSLPAEGYTF
TGTGCCAGCAGCCTATCTCTCCCCGCTGAGGGCTACACCTTC
>TRBJ1-1|NA|TRBV30|NA
CAWSTLTGRTEAFF
TGTGCCTGGAGTACCTTAACAGGACGGACTGAAGCTTTCTTT
>TRBJ1-4|NA|TRBV29-1|NA
CSVDGRNEKLFF
TGCAGCGTTGACGGACGTAATGAAAAACTGTTTTTT
>TRBJ2-7|NA|TRBV28|TRBD2
CASSLGLAGYEQYF
TGTGCCAGCAGTTTAGGACTAGCGGGGTACGAGCAGTACTTC
>TRBJ2-7|NA|TRBV5-4|NA
CASSLGEGYEQYF
TGTGCCAGCAGTTTGGGTGAGGGATACGAGCAGTACTTC
>TRBJ1-2|many|TRBV19|NA
CASSISLNYGYTF
TGTGCCAGTAGTATTTCACTAAACTATGGCTACACCTTC
>TRBJ1-5|NA|TRBV7-8|NA
CASSSAQLRTARGVGQPQHF
TGTGCCAGCAGCTCGGCCCAACTAAGGACAGCCCGTGGGGTTGGTCAGCCCCAGCATTTT
>TRBJ2-7|NA|TRBV25-1|NA
CASSLSYEQYF
TGTGCCAGCAGTCTTTCCTACGAGCAGTACTTC
>TRBJ2-1|NA|TRBV27|TRBD2
CASSLGALSGRAILSSYNEQFF
TGTGCCAGCAGTTTAGGGGCTTTGTCGGGGAGGGCAATACTCAGCTCCTACAATGAGCAGTTCTTC
>TRBJ1-3|NA|TRBV6-5|NA
CASSPDRYSGNTIYF
TGTGCCAGCAGTCCCGACAGATACTCTGGAAACACCATATATTTT
>TRBJ2-7|NA|TRBV15|NA
CATSRAIKYEQYF
TGTGCCACCAGCAGAGCTATCAAATACGAGCAGTACTTC
>TRBJ2-4|NA|TRBV28|TRBD2
CASSSGSGVAGVKNIQYF
TGTGCCAGCAGTTCCGGTAGCGGGGTAGCGGGAGTTAAAAACATTCAGTACTTC
>TRBJ1-5|NA|TRBV19|NA
CASSIGLGTQPQHF
TGTGCCAGTAGTATCGGGTTGGGCACTCAGCCCCAGCATTTT
>TRBJ2-7|NA|TRBV6-5|NA
CASTGENSYEQYF
TGTGCCAGCACCGGCGAGAACTCCTACGAGCAGTACTTC
>TRBJ2-2|few|TRBV9|NA
CASSLRGSGDTGELFF
TGTGCCAGCAGCTTACGGGGCAGTGGGGACACCGGGGAGCTGTTTTTT
>TRBJ2-7|NA|TRBV4-1|TRBD1
CASSPQGQSYEQYF
TGCGCCAGCAGCCCCCAGGGACAGTCCTACGAGCAGTACTTC
>TRBJ1-3|NA|TRBV2|NA
CASRPLAGGNTIYF
TGTGCCAGCAGGCCCCTGGCGGGAGGAAACACCATATATTTT
>TRBJ1-3|NA|TRBV29-1|NA
CSVRPEGASGNTIYF
TGCAGCGTCCGCCCGGAAGGGGCCTCTGGAAACACCATATATTTT
>TRBJ2-1|many|TRBV4-3|TRBD2
CASSQKIGLAGSRDYNEQFF
TGCGCCAGCAGCCAAAAGATCGGACTAGCGGGATCCCGGGATTACAATGAGCAGTTCTTC
>TRBJ2-7|once|TRBV5-1|NA
CASSLNVATYEQYF
TGCGCCAGCAGCTTGAATGTAGCGACCTACGAGCAGTACTTC
>TRBJ1-1|NA|TRBV9|NA
CASSTGPNTEAFF
TGTGCCAGCAGCACAGGCCCGAACACTGAAGCTTTCTTT
>TRBJ1-1|NA|TRBV29-1|NA
CSVSVAGAFF
TGCAGCGTTTCGGTCGCGGGAGCTTTCTTT
>TRBJ2-7|NA|TRBV19|TRBD1
CASSIKVGTGGSYEQYF
TGTGCCAGTAGTATAAAGGTCGGGACAGGGGGGTCCTACGAGCAGTACTTC
>TRBJ2-7|once|TRBV28|TRBD2
CASSFTGGQTVPYEQYF
TGTGCCAGCAGTTTCACGGGAGGACAAACCGTTCCCTACGAGCAGTACTTC
>TRBJ2-7|NA|TRBV7-9|TRBD1
CASSLTGGQYEQYF
TGTGCCAGCAGCTTAACAGGGGGTCAATACGAGCAGTACTTC
>TRBJ1-1|NA|TRBV30|TRBD1
CAWTRQGIGTEAFF
TGTGCCTGGACCAGACAGGGTATCGGCACTGAAGCTTTCTTT
>TRBJ2-7|NA|TRBV18|NA
CASSLTPGRAYEQYF
TGTGCCAGCTCACTAACTCCCGGGCGAGCCTACGAGCAGTACTTC
>TRBJ2-4|NA|TRBV6-6|NA
CASGLGGAKNIQYF
TGTGCCAGCGGCCTGGGGGGAGCCAAAAACATTCAGTACTTC
>TRBJ2-3|NA|TRBV7-2|TRBD2
CASTVNGAGGVGDTQYF
TGTGCCAGCACCGTGAACGGGGCGGGAGGGGTCGGAGATACGCAGTATTTT
>TRBJ1-1|few|TRBV29-1|NA
CSVEDGGRDTNTEAFF
TGCAGCGTTGAAGATGGGGGCCGCGACACGAACACTGAAGCTTTCTTT
>TRBJ2-4|NA|TRBV6-5|NA
CASGGQQKNIQYF
TGTGCCAGCGGGGGACAACAAAAAAACATTCAGTACTTC
>TRBJ2-7|NA|TRBV4-1|NA
CASSQDRSYEQYF
TGCGCCAGCAGCCAAGATCGGAGTTACGAGCAGTACTTC
>TRBJ2-7|NA|TRBV18|TRBD2
CASSIAGAPREQYF
TGTGCCAGCTCAATTGCGGGAGCCCCCCGCGAGCAGTACTTC
>TRBJ1-1|NA|TRBV15|NA
CATSRDYPQANTEAFF
TGTGCCACCAGCAGAGATTATCCACAGGCCAACACTGAAGCTTTCTTT
>TRBJ1-3|once|TRBV23-1|NA
CASREDSFLGNTIYF
TGCGCCAGCAGAGAGGACAGCTTTCTAGGAAACACCATATATTTT